These T cell receptor beta chains were read from a single sample in a study of blood T cell repertoires in COVID-19. Sequencing was performed with immunoSEQ multiplex PCR; in TCRdb, only in-frame clones are kept and a portion is missing. The sample shows some 320,000 clones, roughly 91% of them seen only once. Sequenced material: PBMCs or T cells enriched from blood (not recorded which). These receptors originate from a woman aged 45-65 years who had been exposed to COVID-19. Both conserved end residues are part of each CDR3. A D gene is named only where the DNA matches it firmly. Size values are once, few and many counts, or a class for expanded clones, and some rows have none.

V gene: TRBV5-1; J gene: TRBJ2-7; D gene: TRBD1; clone size: .; CDR3 protein: CASSGPGQTYEQYF; CDR3 DNA: TGCGCCAGCAGCGGACCGGGACAGACCTACGAGCAGTACTTC
V gene: TRBV5-1; J gene: TRBJ1-4; D gene: TRBD1; clone size: .; CDR3 protein: CASSYGTGDEKLFF; CDR3 DNA: TGCGCCAGCAGTTATGGGACAGGGGATGAAAAACTGTTTTTT
V gene: TRBV10-1; J gene: TRBJ1-2; D gene: TRBD1; clone size: once; CDR3 protein: CASSELGTGGYGYTF; CDR3 DNA: TGCGCCAGCAGTGAGCTTGGGACAGGAGGCTATGGCTACACCTTC
V gene: TRBV29-1; J gene: TRBJ1-3; D gene: .; clone size: .; CDR3 protein: CSVENRAQGDTIYF; CDR3 DNA: TGCAGCGTTGAGAACAGGGCCCAAGGGGACACCATATATTTT
V gene: TRBV6-1; J gene: TRBJ2-1; D gene: .; clone size: .; CDR3 protein: CASSELLQRYNEQFF; CDR3 DNA: TGTGCCAGCAGTGAACTCTTGCAGAGGTACAATGAGCAGTTCTTC
V gene: TRBV18; J gene: TRBJ2-7; D gene: .; clone size: .; CDR3 protein: CASSPAGTRISYEQYF; CDR3 DNA: TGTGCCAGCTCACCAGCCGGGACACGGATTTCCTACGAGCAGTACTTC
V gene: TRBV7-2; J gene: TRBJ2-3; D gene: .; clone size: .; CDR3 protein: CASSPRGLGTDTQYF; CDR3 DNA: TGTGCCAGCAGCCCGCGGGGGCTCGGCACAGATACGCAGTATTTT
V gene: TRBV5-6; J gene: TRBJ1-5; D gene: .; clone size: .; CDR3 protein: CASSLGPGDGQPQHF; CDR3 DNA: TGTGCCAGCAGCTTGGGCCCAGGGGATGGTCAGCCCCAGCATTTT
V gene: TRBV25-1; J gene: TRBJ2-5; D gene: TRBD2; clone size: .; CDR3 protein: CASSRSGGRWETQYF; CDR3 DNA: TGTGCCAGCAGTCGTAGCGGGGGGCGATGGGAGACCCAGTACTTC
V gene: TRBV3-1/TRBV3-2; J gene: TRBJ2-7; D gene: TRBD2; clone size: .; CDR3 protein: CASSQPSGGAGSYEQYF; CDR3 DNA: TGTGCCAGCAGCCAACCTAGCGGGGGGGCCGGATCCTACGAGCAGTACTTC
V gene: TRBV9; J gene: TRBJ1-2; D gene: .; clone size: .; CDR3 protein: CASSGYRENYGYTF; CDR3 DNA: TGTGCCAGCAGCGGTTACAGGGAGAACTATGGCTACACCTTC
V gene: TRBV2; J gene: TRBJ2-5; D gene: .; clone size: .; CDR3 protein: CASADSRETQYF; CDR3 DNA: TGTGCCAGCGCCGACAGTAGGGAGACCCAGTACTTC
V gene: TRBV12-3/TRBV12-4; J gene: TRBJ2-7; D gene: .; clone size: .; CDR3 protein: CASSTQRNYEQYF; CDR3 DNA: TGTGCCAGCAGTACGCAGCGCAACTACGAGCAGTACTTC
V gene: TRBV5-1; J gene: TRBJ1-1; D gene: .; clone size: .; CDR3 protein: CASSVSTGSTEAFF; CDR3 DNA: TGCGCCAGCAGCGTATCTACAGGGTCCACTGAAGCTTTCTTT
V gene: TRBV19; J gene: TRBJ1-2; D gene: .; clone size: .; CDR3 protein: CASSISLPGGDYGYTF; CDR3 DNA: TGTGCCAGTAGTATAAGTTTACCAGGAGGGGACTATGGCTACACCTTC
V gene: TRBV5-1; J gene: TRBJ1-1; D gene: TRBD1; clone size: once; CDR3 protein: CASSSRDRSSEAFF; CDR3 DNA: TGCGCCAGCAGCTCCCGGGACAGGTCTTCTGAAGCTTTCTTT
V gene: TRBV5-1; J gene: TRBJ2-3; D gene: .; clone size: .; CDR3 protein: CASIASGGVEDTQYF; CDR3 DNA: TGCGCCAGCATCGCGAGCGGTGGGGTTGAGGATACGCAGTATTTT
V gene: TRBV3-1/TRBV3-2; J gene: TRBJ2-7; D gene: TRBD2; clone size: .; CDR3 protein: CASRPTGTKTYEQYF; CDR3 DNA: TGTGCCAGCAGGCCCACCGGGACTAAAACCTACGAGCAGTACTTC
V gene: TRBV5-5; J gene: TRBJ1-2; D gene: .; clone size: .; CDR3 protein: CASSVLGAYGYTF; CDR3 DNA: TGTGCCAGCAGCGTCCTAGGGGCCTATGGCTACACCTTC
V gene: TRBV5-4; J gene: TRBJ2-7; D gene: .; clone size: .; CDR3 protein: CASSLGDLAYEQYF; CDR3 DNA: TGTGCCAGCAGCTTAGGTGACTTGGCCTACGAGCAGTACTTC
V gene: TRBV5-4; J gene: TRBJ2-1; D gene: TRBD2; clone size: .; CDR3 protein: CASSPPSGNYNEQFF; CDR3 DNA: TGTGCCAGCAGCCCCCCCAGCGGGAACTACAATGAGCAGTTCTTC
V gene: TRBV7-8; J gene: TRBJ2-1; D gene: TRBD2; clone size: few; CDR3 protein: CASSIKRGGLSYNEQFF; CDR3 DNA: TGTGCCAGCAGCATAAAGCGGGGGGGCTTGTCCTACAATGAGCAGTTCTTC
V gene: TRBV5-1; J gene: TRBJ2-3; D gene: TRBD2; clone size: .; CDR3 protein: CASSLGIAGGPTDTQYF; CDR3 DNA: TGCGCCAGCAGCTTGGGAATAGCGGGGGGCCCCACAGATACGCAGTATTTT
V gene: TRBV6-5; J gene: TRBJ1-2; D gene: .; clone size: .; CDR3 protein: CASSIQGYGYTF; CDR3 DNA: TGTGCCAGCAGTATACAGGGATATGGCTACACCTTC
V gene: TRBV28; J gene: TRBJ2-5; D gene: TRBD1; clone size: .; CDR3 protein: CASRHRQGQETQYF; CDR3 DNA: TGTGCCAGCAGACATAGACAGGGTCAAGAGACCCAGTACTTC
V gene: TRBV6-5; J gene: TRBJ1-5; D gene: .; clone size: .; CDR3 protein: CASSPPGNSNQPQHF; CDR3 DNA: TGTGCCAGCAGTCCCCCGGGGAACAGCAATCAGCCCCAGCATTTT
V gene: TRBV6-5; J gene: TRBJ2-7; D gene: TRBD2; clone size: .; CDR3 protein: CASSHRGTSNEQYF; CDR3 DNA: TGTGCCAGCAGTCATAGGGGGACTAGTAACGAGCAGTACTTC
V gene: TRBV7-9; J gene: TRBJ1-3; D gene: .; clone size: .; CDR3 protein: CASSLDNRGNTIYF; CDR3 DNA: TGTGCCAGCAGCTTAGATAATCGTGGAAACACCATATATTTT
V gene: TRBV28; J gene: TRBJ1-1; D gene: .; clone size: .; CDR3 protein: CASSHPDLSEAFF; CDR3 DNA: TGTGCCAGCAGTCACCCCGACTTATCTGAAGCTTTCTTT
V gene: TRBV16; J gene: TRBJ2-7; D gene: TRBD1; clone size: few; CDR3 protein: CASSRDSFYEQYF; CDR3 DNA: TGTGCCAGCAGCCGGGACAGTTTCTACGAGCAGTACTTC
V gene: TRBV28; J gene: TRBJ1-5; D gene: .; clone size: .; CDR3 protein: CASSFHRSGGSNNQPQHF; CDR3 DNA: TGTGCCAGCAGTTTTCATAGATCGGGGGGTTCTAACAATCAGCCCCAGCATTTT
V gene: TRBV4-1; J gene: TRBJ1-5; D gene: .; clone size: .; CDR3 protein: CASSQTARKGDGNQPQHF; CDR3 DNA: TGCGCCAGCAGCCAAACTGCCAGGAAGGGGGATGGCAATCAGCCCCAGCATTTT
V gene: TRBV4-1; J gene: TRBJ2-7; D gene: TRBD1; clone size: few; CDR3 protein: CASSQAGTVSYEQYF; CDR3 DNA: TGCGCCAGCAGCCAAGCCGGGACAGTCTCCTACGAGCAGTACTTC
V gene: TRBV10-3; J gene: TRBJ2-7; D gene: TRBD1; clone size: .; CDR3 protein: CAISDQTGPYEQYF; CDR3 DNA: TGTGCCATCAGTGATCAGACAGGGCCCTACGAGCAGTACTTC
V gene: TRBV27; J gene: TRBJ1-2; D gene: TRBD1; clone size: .; CDR3 protein: CASSTSGTGPHSRYGYTF; CDR3 DNA: TGTGCCAGCAGTACTTCCGGGACAGGGCCCCATTCACGATATGGCTACACCTTC
V gene: TRBV5-6; J gene: TRBJ1-3; D gene: .; clone size: .; CDR3 protein: CASSLTGSGGNTIYF; CDR3 DNA: TGTGCCAGCAGCTTAACAGGGTCGGGTGGAAACACCATATATTTT
V gene: TRBV19; J gene: TRBJ1-1; D gene: .; clone size: .; CDR3 protein: CASSREVATEAFF; CDR3 DNA: TGTGCCAGTAGTAGGGAGGTGGCGACTGAAGCTTTCTTT
V gene: TRBV5-4; J gene: TRBJ2-5; D gene: TRBD2; clone size: .; CDR3 protein: CASSLLFGGAGETQYF; CDR3 DNA: TGTGCCAGCAGCTTGCTCTTCGGGGGGGCGGGAGAGACCCAGTACTTC
V gene: TRBV3-1/TRBV3-2; J gene: TRBJ1-5; D gene: .; clone size: few; CDR3 protein: CASSQDSGVYQPQHF; CDR3 DNA: TGTGCCAGCAGCCAAGACTCAGGTGTGTATCAGCCCCAGCATTTT
V gene: TRBV2; J gene: TRBJ2-7; D gene: TRBD1; clone size: .; CDR3 protein: CASSVGDRVREQYF; CDR3 DNA: TGTGCCAGCAGCGTCGGGGACAGGGTCCGCGAGCAGTACTTC
V gene: TRBV10-1; J gene: TRBJ1-5; D gene: TRBD1; clone size: .; CDR3 protein: CASSGGTGGNQPQHF; CDR3 DNA: TGCGCCAGCAGTGGAGGGACAGGGGGCAATCAGCCCCAGCATTTT
V gene: TRBV3-1/TRBV3-2; J gene: TRBJ2-7; D gene: .; clone size: once; CDR3 protein: CASSQDPTYEQYF; CDR3 DNA: TGTGCCAGCAGCCAAGACCCTACTTACGAGCAGTACTTC
V gene: TRBV4-1; J gene: TRBJ1-1; D gene: .; clone size: .; CDR3 protein: CASSQDLKRTANTEAFF; CDR3 DNA: TGCGCCAGCAGCCAAGATTTAAAGAGGACAGCGAACACTGAAGCTTTCTTT
V gene: TRBV9; J gene: TRBJ2-2; D gene: TRBD2; clone size: .; CDR3 protein: CASSAQGLAGFGGTGELFF; CDR3 DNA: TGTGCCAGCAGCGCACAAGGACTAGCGGGTTTTGGGGGAACCGGGGAGCTGTTTTTT
V gene: TRBV14; J gene: TRBJ1-2; D gene: .; clone size: .; CDR3 protein: CASSGGQHVYGYTF; CDR3 DNA: TGTGCCAGCAGTGGAGGACAGCACGTCTATGGCTACACCTTC
V gene: TRBV7-2; J gene: TRBJ1-4; D gene: .; clone size: .; CDR3 protein: CASSLGGTYEKLFF; CDR3 DNA: TGTGCCAGCAGCTTGGGAGGGACCTATGAAAAACTGTTTTTT
V gene: TRBV29-1; J gene: TRBJ1-1; D gene: TRBD1; clone size: .; CDR3 protein: CSAGQGVVAEAFF; CDR3 DNA: TGCAGCGCGGGACAGGGAGTTGTAGCTGAAGCTTTCTTT
V gene: TRBV5-8; J gene: TRBJ1-5; D gene: .; clone size: .; CDR3 protein: CASSLGQYNQPQHF; CDR3 DNA: TGTGCCAGCAGCTTGGGGCAGTATAATCAGCCCCAGCATTTT
V gene: TRBV28; J gene: TRBJ1-6; D gene: TRBD1; clone size: .; CDR3 protein: CASRGGGQGARSPLHF; CDR3 DNA: TGTGCCAGCAGAGGGGGGGGCCAGGGGGCGCGGTCACCCCTCCACTTT
V gene: TRBV18; J gene: TRBJ1-1; D gene: TRBD1; clone size: .; CDR3 protein: CASSQGTGLEAFF; CDR3 DNA: TGTGCCAGCTCCCAAGGGACAGGACTTGAAGCTTTCTTT
V gene: TRBV5-1; J gene: TRBJ2-3; D gene: TRBD2; clone size: .; CDR3 protein: CASSLGGPSGATFTDTQYF; CDR3 DNA: TGCGCCAGCAGCTTGGGAGGGCCTAGCGGGGCGACCTTCACAGATACGCAGTATTTT
V gene: TRBV6-5; J gene: TRBJ1-5; D gene: .; clone size: .; CDR3 protein: CASSYSRSGQPQHF; CDR3 DNA: TGTGCCAGCAGTTATAGTCGGAGCGGCCAGCCCCAGCATTTT
V gene: TRBV7-7; J gene: TRBJ1-3; D gene: .; clone size: .; CDR3 protein: CASSPRQQTAYSGNTIYF; CDR3 DNA: TGTGCTAGCAGCCCAAGACAACAGACAGCTTACTCTGGAAACACCATATATTTT
V gene: TRBV13; J gene: TRBJ2-4; D gene: .; clone size: .; CDR3 protein: CASSLLGSLAKNIQYF; CDR3 DNA: TGTGCCAGCAGCTTATTGGGTAGCCTAGCCAAAAACATTCAGTACTTC